The T cell receptor beta chain under discussion was sequenced for a study of cytotoxic CD8 clonotypes in ibrutinib-treated CLL. Study in general: Response material was collected after a median 12 months of treatment, range 6 to 36. Samples had a mean of around 260,000 productive templates and around 89,000 productive rearrangements. Study results and caveats: Elevated clonality accompanied ibrutinib response, with a return toward baseline values at progression.

The CDR3 sequence is 15 residues long. V shed 6 bases, J shed 0 bases, and the junction held 2 bases outside the gene matches. Per the germline V gene, CDR1 is MNHNS and CDR2 is SASEGT. For TCR beta libraries, roughly 1.9 micrograms of genomic DNA were obtained from cryopreserved PBMCs. Repertoires were generated with immunoSEQ multiplex PCR, while TCRdb's copy carries only in-frame clones and drops some. This table has 150,000 to 200,000 clones, nearly 90% appearing once. On this clone itself: The antigen is unknown.

The input for sequencing was PBMCs, taken at disease progression, from a patient treated with ibrutinib. The chain has TRBV6-1 and TRBJ2-4; 10 bases are shared with TRBD2. The clonotype was recovered from a human donor with chronic lymphocytic leukemia. The CDR3 sequence is CASRGTSEAKNIQYF. The CDR3 nucleotides are TGTGCCAGCAGAGGGACTAGCGAAGCCAAAAACATTCAGTACTTC.